This T cell receptor beta chain comes out of a study of CD8+ T cells in alopecia areata. Turning to this clone: What it recognizes is unknown.

Treatment meaning: oral pan-JAK inhibitor, 5-10 mg twice daily. It was from PBMCs that CD4+ and CD8+ T cells were sorted. General study results and limits: Persistence during tofacitinib was seen for many expanded lesional clones in scalp and blood. Only a single nonresponder existed, so baseline CD8+ expansion links stay unclear.

Extracted RNA was reverse transcribed into cDNA, the sequencing template. The repertoire was sequenced with immunoSEQ multiplex PCR; TCRdb's copy has only in-frame clones and lacks some. Of about 210,000 clones detected, approximately 65% appear once; the ten largest clones hold 1% to 1.5%. Trimming took off 2 bases at V and 4 bases at J, with 8 bases between the two ends. In germline, CDR1 is SEHNR, CDR2 FQNEAQ (reference sequence). The CDR3 loop spans 14 amino acids. The sequence was obtained from a human donor with alopecia areata. Sequencing used CD4+ T cells sorted from blood, obtained at week 44, from a patient treated with tofacitinib. V and J are TRBV7-9 and TRBJ1-4, with D unresolved. The chain's CDR3 is CASSLQSLNEKLFF. The CDR3 nucleotides read TGTGCCAGCAGCTTACAGAGCCTTAATGAAAAACTGTTTTTT.